What follows are 3 T cell receptor beta chains derived from one specimen sequenced in a study of blood T cell repertoires in COVID-19. This table comes from immunoSEQ multiplex PCR, and its TCRdb copy is limited to in-frame clones, with some not included. The sample has roughly 340,000 clones, roughly nine tenths seen once. Material for sequencing was PBMCs or T cells enriched from blood (not recorded which). These TCRs come from a man aged 18 to 29 who had recovered from COVID-19.

The chain has TRBV4-3 and TRBJ2-3; D is perhaps TRBD2 (5 bases). V was cut by 1 base and J by 1 base, with 15 bases left in between. Germline assignment: CDR1 LGHNA and CDR2 YSLEER. The CDR3 is 17 residues long. As DNA, the CDR3 is TGCGCCAGCAGCCAAGGATGGACTTGGCGGGGCACAGATACGCAGTATTTT. Translating it yields CASSQGWTWRGTDTQYF.

J is TRBJ1-4 and V is TRBV4-2; TRBD1 matches at 7 bases. This CDR3 has 14 amino acids. Germline CDR1 reads LGHNA; CDR2 reads YNFKEQ. Germline trimming cut 4 bases from V and 3 bases from J; bases unmatched to any gene: 2. CDR3 nucleotides: TGTGCCAGCAGCCCCGACAGGGCTAATGAAAAACTGTTTTTT. Its translation: CASSPDRANEKLFF.

J is TRBJ2-1 and V is TRBV9, with 9 bases identical to TRBD2. Germline V gene data show CDR1 as SGDLS and CDR2 as YYNGEE. This CDR3 is 16 amino acids long. V trimming: 4 bases; J trimming: 0 bases; junction bases outside the gene matches: 5. The CDR3 region has the DNA TGTGCCAGCAGCCTCCTTAGCGGGAGCTCCTACAATGAGCAGTTCTTC. It translates to CASSLLSGSSYNEQFF.